This TCR beta chain stems from a study of response to subunit inactivated influenza vaccine. TCRdb reprocessed the RT-PCR reads via MiXCR and lists one record per CDR3 protein. The data show over 750,000 distinct CDR3 sequences, over 20% seen once. This clonotype was counted only a few times. Antigen unknown. General study points: Authors suggested each seasonal influenza vaccination recruits few new T cells.

Germline V gene sequence: CDR1 LGHNA, CDR2 YSLEER. This CDR3 region has 16 residues. The J segment lost 5 bases and the V segment lost 2 bases, leaving 10 bases of the junction unmatched. This sample comprised PBMCs from blood, obtained approximately 5 days after vaccination. The chain couples TRBV4-3 to TRBJ2-3; 7 nucleotides line up with TRBD2. This receptor was taken from a man aged 50-60 years who received an inactivated influenza vaccine. This CDR3 reads CASSQHSSSGKDTQYF. CDR3 DNA: TGCGCCAGCAGCCAACATTCTTCTAGCGGTAAAGATACGCAGTATTTT.